A selection of T cell receptor beta chains follows, all from one sample in a study of blood T cell repertoires in COVID-19. Measured with immunoSEQ multiplex PCR; TCRdb has only the in-frame clones, and not every one. The sample has about 160,000 clones, about 85% seen once. The material sequenced was peripheral blood. These receptors were collected from a man aged 60-69 years who had recovered from COVID-19. CDR3s include the opening cysteine and the closing phenylalanine or tryptophan. D genes are given only for firm matches. A clone size is listed for some rows: how often the clone was seen (once, few, many), or a class if it is expanded.

d_call	v_call	clone_size	j_call	cdr3_length	cdr3_nt	cdr3_aa
NA	TRBV5-6	NA	TRBJ1-1	13	TGTGCCAGCAGCTTAGGCATTGGGGGGGAAGCTTTCTTT	CASSLGIGGEAFF
TRBD1	TRBV5-5	NA	TRBJ2-4	17	TGTGCCAGCAGCCTAGGGGACAGGGTCTTTACCAAAAACATTCAGTACTTC	CASSLGDRVFTKNIQYF
TRBD2	TRBV2	NA	TRBJ2-5	11	TGTGCCAGCAGTGGGGAGGGGCGAGAGTACTTC	CASSGEGREYF
NA	TRBV6-5	NA	TRBJ1-1	14	TGTGCCAGCGCCTCCGGGGGGGAGGGTACTGAAGCTTTCTTT	CASASGGEGTEAFF
NA	TRBV13	NA	TRBJ1-4	14	TGTGCCAGCAGCTTAGGACAGAATAATGAAAAACTGTTTTTT	CASSLGQNNEKLFF
TRBD1	TRBV10-3	NA	TRBJ2-2	18	TGTGCCATCAGTGAAACGGGACAGAGGGCCACACACACCGGGGAGCTGTTTTTT	CAISETGQRATHTGELFF
TRBD1	TRBV5-1	NA	TRBJ1-1	17	TGCGCCAGCAGCTTGGGGGGACAGGGGGCCCTAGGCACTGAAGCTTTCTTT	CASSLGGQGALGTEAFF
NA	TRBV29-1	NA	TRBJ2-1	14	TGCAGCGTTGTGGCAGGGAAATCCTACAATGAGCAGTTCTTC	CSVVAGKSYNEQFF
TRBD1	TRBV4-1	NA	TRBJ1-5	17	TGCGCCAGCAGCCAAGACCGCGGGACAGGGGACAATCAGCCCCAGCATTTT	CASSQDRGTGDNQPQHF
TRBD1	TRBV5-4	NA	TRBJ2-2	16	TGTGCCAGCAGCAAGGGACAGGGTGGGAACACCGGGGAGCTGTTTTTT	CASSKGQGGNTGELFF
TRBD1	TRBV7-8	NA	TRBJ1-2	13	TGTGCCAGCAGCTTTCGGACAGGCTATGGCTACACCTTC	CASSFRTGYGYTF
TRBD1	TRBV7-2	NA	TRBJ1-5	16	TGTGCCAGCAGCGAGACAGGGAATTGGGAATCTCAGCCCCAGCATTTT	CASSETGNWESQPQHF
NA	TRBV5-1	once	TRBJ1-5	15	TGCGCCAGCAGCTTGGTGTCAGGGGGCAATCAGCCCCAGCATTTT	CASSLVSGGNQPQHF
TRBD2	TRBV7-2	NA	TRBJ2-5	18	TGTGCCAGCAGCTTAGCGTCCGGGACTAGCGGGGGGGCCAAGACCCAGTACTTC	CASSLASGTSGGAKTQYF
NA	TRBV14	NA	TRBJ1-2	15	TGTGCCAGCAGCCAGCACAGGGATATAAACTATGGCTACACCTTC	CASSQHRDINYGYTF
NA	TRBV5-1	NA	TRBJ2-1	16	TGCGCCAGCAGCCACCACCGGCAGGGGCAGGACAATGAGCAGTTCTTC	CASSHHRQGQDNEQFF
NA	TRBV24-1	NA	TRBJ2-1	17	TGTGCCACCAGTGCCGGGCGGATCACGGGGACTGACAATGAGCAGTTCTTC	CATSAGRITGTDNEQFF
TRBD1	TRBV4-2	NA	TRBJ1-2	15	TGTGCCAGCAGCCAACCAACGGGACAGAACTATGGCTACACCTTC	CASSQPTGQNYGYTF
TRBD1	TRBV24-1	NA	TRBJ2-5	15	TGTGCCACCAGTGACCTACAGGGGATCGCGGAGACCCAGTACTTC	CATSDLQGIAETQYF
NA	TRBV19	NA	TRBJ2-1	22	TGTGCCAGTAGTATTCAAGCATCTGATTCTAGACCCCCAACCGACTCGTACAATGAGCAGTTCTTC	CASSIQASDSRPPTDSYNEQFF
TRBD1	TRBV6-5	NA	TRBJ2-7	13	TGTGCCAGCAACCGACAGGGTGGGTACGAGCAGTACTTC	CASNRQGGYEQYF
TRBD1	TRBV6-5	NA	TRBJ1-5	14	TGTGCCAGCAGTCCCGGACAGGGGAATCAGCCCCAGCATTTT	CASSPGQGNQPQHF
TRBD1	TRBV27	NA	TRBJ1-3	15	TGTGCCAGCAGTTTATCGGGACAGGTGGGAAACACCATATATTTT	CASSLSGQVGNTIYF
TRBD1	TRBV30	NA	TRBJ2-7	13	TGTGCCTGGTTCGACAGGGGTCCGAGCGAGCAGTACTTC	CAWFDRGPSEQYF
TRBD1	TRBV5-4	NA	TRBJ2-5	14	TGTGCCAGCAGCTTGAATTACAGGGGAGAGACCCAGTACTTC	CASSLNYRGETQYF
NA	TRBV11-2	NA	TRBJ2-5	15	TGTGCCAGCAGCTATGTCCTCACCGGTCTTGCGGCCCAGTACTTC	CASSYVLTGLAAQYF
TRBD2	TRBV7-6	NA	TRBJ2-7	15	TGTGCCAGCAGCTTGGAGGGAGGGCCATTGTACGAGCAGTACTTC	CASSLEGGPLYEQYF
NA	TRBV2	NA	TRBJ2-5	14	TGTACCAGCAGTCCCGGGTCCGAAGGAGAGACCCAGTACTTC	CTSSPGSEGETQYF
NA	TRBV7-3	NA	TRBJ1-1	14	TGTGCCAGCAGCTTACAGGCGACGAACACTGAAGCTTTCTTT	CASSLQATNTEAFF
NA	TRBV5-1	NA	TRBJ1-5	14	TGCGCCAGCAGATTCGGAGGGTGGAGGCAGCCCCAGCATTTT	CASRFGGWRQPQHF
TRBD1	TRBV5-1	NA	TRBJ1-1	15	TGCGCCAGCAGCGAAATCAGGGGGCAGTTGACTGAAGCTTTCTTT	CASSEIRGQLTEAFF
NA	TRBV6-2/TRBV6-3	many	TRBJ1-1	14	TGTGCCAGCAGTTACTCAGGAGGTAACACTGAAGCTTTCTTT	CASSYSGGNTEAFF
TRBD1	TRBV7-2	few	TRBJ1-1	18	TGTGCCAGCAGGCGACAGGGGACGATGATCATAGGGAACACTGAAGCTTTCTTT	CASRRQGTMIIGNTEAFF
TRBD2	TRBV6-4	NA	TRBJ2-2	14	TGTGCCACTACGCGGCTAGCGGGCACCGGGGAGCTGTTTTTT	CATTRLAGTGELFF
NA	TRBV4-1	NA	TRBJ1-2	15	TGCGCCAGCAGCCCCCACCGGAACAGCCACTATGGCTACACCTTC	CASSPHRNSHYGYTF
NA	TRBV6-5	NA	TRBJ1-2	12	TGTGCCAGCAGGGGAGGGACGGGTGGCTACACCTTC	CASRGGTGGYTF
TRBD1	TRBV10-3	NA	TRBJ2-3	17	TGTGCCATCAGCCCGGGACAGGGGGGCGGCCGCACAGATACGCAGTATTTT	CAISPGQGGGRTDTQYF
NA	TRBV7-2	NA	TRBJ2-7	13	TGTGCCAGCAGCTACAGGGACCCCTACGAGCAGTACTTC	CASSYRDPYEQYF
TRBD1	TRBV6-1	NA	TRBJ1-1	17	TGTGCCAGCAGTGCTCCCAGGGGGCCCAACCTGAACACTGAAGCTTTCTTT	CASSAPRGPNLNTEAFF
NA	TRBV3-1/TRBV3-2	NA	TRBJ2-5	14	TGTGCCAGCAGCCTAAGGGGGGGTCAAGAGACCCAGTACTTC	CASSLRGGQETQYF